A single sample is the source of the 21 T cell receptor beta chains below, sequenced in a study of T cell repertoires in cytomegalovirus infection. Their cognate antigens are unknown. TCRdb re-analysed the reads in MiXCR, keeping a single row per CDR3 protein. Here the sample spans over 250,000 distinct CDR3 sequences, roughly a fifth being singletons. Source: cultured PBMCs, taken from culture after CMV antigen stimulation. The receptor set was obtained from a human donor in good health (CMV status not recorded). Some clones in this sample may be carry-over from other donors' samples.

This clonotype was seen only a few times. The rearrangement links TRBV19 to TRBJ1-1, with 11 bases that match TRBD1. With V trimmed by 3 bases and J by 6 bases, 6 bases remained unmatched. Germline CDR1 is LNHDA and CDR2 is SQIVND (reference sequence). This CDR3 spans 15 amino acids. The CDR3 DNA sequence: TGTGCCAGTAGTATCGGGACAGGGGGTTTCTCTGAAGCTTTCTTT. Its protein product is CASSIGTGGFSEAFF. Together with reference TRBV19 and TRBJ1-1, the CDR3 gives the full variable domain: DGGITQSPKYLFRKEGQNVTLSCEQNLNHDAMYWYRQDPGQGLRLIYYSQIVNDFQKGDIAEGYSVSREKKESFPLTVTSAQKNPTAFYLCASSIGTGGFSEAFFGQGTRLTVV.

There are many counts of this clonotype. The rearrangement uses TRBV10-3 and TRBJ1-2; D gene ambiguous. This CDR3 is built from 13 residues. Germline-derived CDR1 and CDR2 are ENHRY and SYGVKD. V was cut by 4 bases and J by 7 bases, with 13 bases left in between. CDR3 DNA: TGTGCCATCAGTGGGTTAGCACTGGGTGGCTACACCTTC. Translated: CAISGLALGGYTF.

This rearrangement joins TRBV4-3 to TRBJ1-6; maybe TRBD1 (5 bases). This CDR3 comprises 15 residues. Between the trimmed V and J ends, which lost 0 bases and 9 bases, there was a span of 12 bases. CDR1 is LGHNA, CDR2 YSLEER, per germline. CDR3 loop: CASSQDEGSASPLHF. The CDR3 coding sequence is TGCGCCAGCAGCCAAGATGAGGGGTCGGCTTCACCCCTCCACTTT.

The rearrangement links TRBV7-9 to TRBJ2-1; D remains ambiguous. CDR1 is SEHNR and CDR2 is FQNEAQ in the germline V gene (reference sequence). This CDR3 has 13 amino acids. Trimming removed 2 bases from V and 8 bases from J, with 10 bases in between. The chain's CDR3 is CASSLRAEDEQFF. CDR3 DNA sequence: TGTGCCAGCAGCTTAAGGGCAGAGGATGAGCAGTTCTTC.

This clonotype has just a few counts. The V call is TRBV23-1, the J call TRBJ2-4, with 10 nucleotides matching TRBD1. TRBV23-1 counts as an open reading frame of uncertain function. V trimming: 7 bases; J trimming: 8 bases; junction bases outside the gene matches: 8. This CDR3 region has 14 residues. The CDR3 spells CASTTRDRGDIQYF. In DNA form, the CDR3 reads TGCGCCAGCACGACCCGGGACAGGGGTGACATTCAGTACTTC.

The chain employs TRBV12-3 or TRBV12-4 and TRBJ2-2; D is possibly TRBD1 (5 bases). This CDR3 is 17 amino acids long. The V and J ends lost 4 bases and 1 base respectively, with 16 bases between them. CDR3: CASSSRTSPENTGELFF. CDR3 DNA sequence: TGTGCCAGCAGTTCCCGGACATCCCCAGAGAACACCGGGGAGCTGTTTTTT.

The chain couples TRBV23-1 to TRBJ2-1, with 8 nucleotides matching TRBD1. TRBV23-1 is filed as an ORF, its function uncertain. Trimming cost V 7 bases and J 7 bases; bases outside gene matches: 12. The CDR3 is 15 amino acids. The CDR3 region is CASKLSRGQGNEQFF. In DNA form, the CDR3 reads TGCGCCAGCAAACTCTCTCGTGGACAGGGAAATGAGCAGTTCTTC.

This clonotype was counted many times. The chain has TRBV7-2 and TRBJ2-5; D remains ambiguous. Germline values: CDR1 SGHTA, CDR2 FQGNSA. Trimming took off 5 bases at V and 4 bases at J, with 11 bases between the two ends. This CDR3 is 13 amino acids long. The CDR3 is CASSPRPAETQYF. The CDR3 DNA reads TGTGCCAGCAGCCCGAGACCCGCAGAGACCCAGTACTTC.

CDR3 DNA: TGCGCCAGCAGCCAGAGAAGGGGCAATCAGCCCCAGCATTTT. Residues: CASSQRRGNQPQHF. J is TRBJ1-5 and V is TRBV4-1; D unclear. The CDR3 runs to 14 residues. From germline, CDR1 is MGHRA and CDR2 YSYEKL. Deletions cut 3 bases from V and 2 bases from J, with 8 bases between.

The chain joins TRBV20-1 to TRBJ2-3; 9 positions agree with TRBD2. The CDR3 is made up of 14 amino acids. The V gene's germline CDR1 is DFQATT and CDR2 SNEGSKA (reference sequence). V gave up 3 bases and J gave up 0 bases; unmatched junction bases: 1. The CDR3 coding sequence is TGCAGTGCTAGGACTAGCGGAAGCACAGATACGCAGTATTTT. As protein: CSARTSGSTDTQYF.

Only a few counts were recorded for this clonotype. As DNA, the CDR3 is TGTGCCAGCAGCGTACTAGCGGTCGGGGAGCAGTTCTTC. This translates into CASSVLAVGEQFF. The V and J genes are TRBV5-4 and TRBJ2-1, with 8 bases that match TRBD2. After removal of 4 bases from V and 10 bases from J, the junction contained 7 bases not matched to a gene. The CDR3 is 13 amino acids. Per the germline V gene, CDR1 is SGHNT and CDR2 is YYREEE (reference sequence).

This clonotype was seen ten or more times. V usage is TRBV7-6 and J usage is TRBJ1-1; possible D gene TRBD1, 6 bases. The ends were cut back, 5 bases at V and 5 bases at J, with 18 bases in the middle. Germline loops: CDR1 SGHVS, CDR2 FNYEAQ. The length of the CDR3 is 15 residues. CDR3 sequence reads: CASSADPGDMTEAFF. CDR3 DNA sequence: TGTGCCAGCAGCGCAGATCCAGGGGATATGACTGAAGCTTTCTTT.

The V gene is TRBV29-1, the J gene TRBJ2-1; 8 positions agree with TRBD2. Germline CDR1 SQVTM, CDR2 ANQGSEA. CDR3 length equals 14 residues. V trimming: 4 bases; J trimming: 7 bases; junction bases outside the gene matches: 9. CDR3 sequence: CSVAERERRNEQFF. CDR3 bases: TGCAGCGTTGCCGAGCGGGAGAGAAGGAATGAGCAGTTCTTC.

In this sample, this clonotype turned up a few times. This sequence joins TRBV6-2 or TRBV6-3 and TRBJ2-7; D could derive from TRBD1 or TRBD2 (6 bases each). V lost 2 bases to trimming and J lost 2 bases, with 10 bases between them. The CDR3 has 14 residues. Germline-derived CDR1 and CDR2 are MNHEY and SVGEGT. The CDR3 spells CASSYLGGPYEQYF. The CDR3 bases are TGTGCCAGCAGTTACCTTGGGGGGCCCTACGAGCAGTACTTC.

This chain joins TRBV3-1 and TRBJ1-3; unclear D gene. Germline V gives CDR1 LGHDT, CDR2 YNNKEL (reference sequence). The length of the CDR3 is 13 residues. Trimming left V 1 base short and J 4 bases short, with 5 bases between. In DNA, the CDR3 is TGTGCCAGCAGCCAAGTAATCGGAAACACCATATATTTT. This gives the protein CASSQVIGNTIYF.

The chain uses TRBV6-2 or TRBV6-3 and TRBJ2-1; 11 bases map to TRBD2. This CDR3 has 16 amino acids. Germline CDR1 and CDR2: MNHEY and SVGEGT. V gave up 5 bases and J gave up 10 bases; unmatched junction bases: 13. Here the CDR3 reads CASSPAGTSGILEQFF. CDR3 nucleotide sequence: TGTGCCAGCAGTCCGGCAGGGACTAGCGGAATCTTAGAGCAGTTCTTC.

The CDR3 coding sequence is TGTGCCAGCAGTTGGACAGAGATGAACACTGAAGCTTTCTTT. Translation gives CASSWTEMNTEAFF. The V gene is TRBV6-2 or TRBV6-3, the J gene TRBJ1-1; weak D call: TRBD1 (6 bases). The CDR3 totals 14 residues. The germline V and J ends were trimmed by 4 bases and 0 bases, with 9 bases remaining between them. The germline V gene encodes CDR1 MNHEY and CDR2 SVGEGT.

The rearrangement uses TRBV6-6 and TRBJ2-5, with D tentatively TRBD2 (6 bases). The CDR3 is made up of 18 amino acids. Trimming took 2 bases from V and 3 from J, leaving 22 bases between them. Germline V gene sequence: CDR1 MNHNY, CDR2 SVGAGI (reference sequence). CDR3 residues: CASSYPSSGGKTEETQYF. The CDR3 DNA reads as TGTGCCAGCAGTTACCCCTCGTCTGGCGGGAAGACAGAAGAGACCCAGTACTTC.

This clonotype was detected ten times or more. This chain connects TRBV7-2 to TRBJ1-5; maybe TRBD1 (5 bases). From germline, CDR1 is SGHTA and CDR2 FQGNSA. CDR3 length: 15 residues. The V end lost 6 bases, the J end lost 7 bases, and 19 bases lay between the germline ends. CDR3 in DNA: TGTGCCAGCAGTCGGGACTCCTCATCCGGCCAGCCCCAGCATTTT. Its protein is CASSRDSSSGQPQHF.

This clonotype has only a few counts. The genes are TRBV7-8 and TRBJ2-7; D is undetermined. Germline lookup yields CDR1 SGHVS and CDR2 FQNEAQ. Trimming took off 4 bases at V and 3 bases at J, with 10 bases between the two ends. The CDR3 sequence is 13 residues long. The CDR3 DNA is TGTGCCAGCAGCTCGGCCCTTGGCTACGAGCAGTACGTC. It yields the protein CASSSALGYEQYV.

This clonotype was counted a few times. This chain uses TRBV7-8 with TRBJ2-7, with a possible D match to TRBD2 (5 bases). CDR3 length: 14 residues. CDR1 is SGHVS and CDR2 is FQNEAQ in the germline V gene. V lost 5 bases and J lost 4, with 15 bases in between. The chain's CDR3 is CASSERAGTYEQYF. The CDR3 bases are TGTGCCAGCAGCGAGAGGGCAGGCACGTACGAGCAGTACTTC.